This T cell receptor beta chain stems from a study of metastatic and nonmetastatic thyroid tumors (dated by TCRdb to the early 2020s). Regarding the study in general: Repertoires from peripheral blood and from tumor or nodule tissue samples of malignant and benign thyroid patients were compared.

The germline V gene (reference sequence) provides CDR1 SGHKS and CDR2 YYEKEE. Including the terminal cysteine and phenylalanine, the CDR3 comprises 13 residues. Of the read, only the CDR3 DNA is kept; its 39 bases are in frame from base 1. The junction shows trimming of 1 base on V and 3 bases on J, plus 7 bases between the germline ends. No patient had received any treatment before thyroid surgery. Using T-cell receptor beta sequencing, the study looked back at clinical samples from patients collected from the early 2010s to the late 2010s. This clone has a count of ten or more. What antigen it recognizes has not been identified. No per-base quality is available; no much larger clone lies one base away. The library was obtained by PCR. The run used an Illumina HiSeq 4000. High-throughput sequencing was used to profile the TCR beta-chain CDR3 region of every patient. In the original analysis: The researchers built a classifier to tell apart papillary thyroid cancer patients with distant metastasis, based on CDR3 differences among clinicopathological groups. Repertoire diversity was assessed with the Shannon index, and tumor-blood repertoire similarity with the Morisita-Horn index. The public reads were reprocessed in TCRdb via fastp at Q25 and MiXCR, keeping in-frame beta chains. The V and J calls here are based on TCRdb, not the publication. This sample lists over 25,000 clones; about a tenth were detected once. The leading ten clones occupy about 16% of the sample.

Summary of the overall study and its limitations: In both blood and tumor samples, malignant tumors were reported to have significantly higher TCR beta diversity than benign nodules.

The clonotype was recovered from a female donor with papillary thyroid cancer or a benign thyroid nodule (not recorded which). Some clones in this sample may be carry-over from other donors' samples. The sequenced material came from blood. The sequence is built from TRBV5-5 and TRBJ1-2; no D gene can be assigned with confidence. For the CDR3, the sequence is CASSLWSDYGYTF. In nucleotides, the sequence is TGTGCCAGCAGCTTGTGGTCCGACTATGGCTACACCTTC. With the portions outside the CDR3 filled from the reference TRBV5-5 and TRBJ1-2 genes, the complete variable region becomes DAGVTQSPTHLIKTRGQQVTLRCSPISGHKSVSWYQQVLGQGPQFIFQYYEKEERGRGNFPDRFSARQFPNYSSELNVNALLLGDSALYLCASSLWSDYGYTFGSGTRLTVV.